This TCR beta chain was retrieved from a study of beta chain features in type 1 diabetes. The V gene lost 1 base and the J gene lost 5 bases, with 11 bases spanning the gap. The CDR3 spans 14 residues. The germline gives CDR1 MGHRA, CDR2 YSYEKL. Since all of the isolated RNA was reverse transcribed, expressed TCRB transcripts were what got sequenced. TCRdb keeps only in-frame clones here, not all; method: immunoSEQ multiplex PCR. The repertoire consists of 240,000 or so clones, with 55% to 70% occurring once and the leading ten covering about 0.05%. This TCR came from a man in his thirties or forties in good health. Input material: naive CD4+ T cells from blood. The chain has TRBV4-1 and TRBJ2-5; D remains unclear. CDR3 amino acids: CASSQVVGLETQYF. In DNA form, the CDR3 reads TGCGCCAGCAGCCAAGTTGTGGGGTTGGAGACCCAGTACTTC.